This T cell receptor beta chain was sequenced in a study of blood T cell repertoires in COVID-19. Overall study context: Some COVID-19 samples were acute and others convalescent; all came from the United States, Italy and Spain. PBMCs, B-cell-depleted T cells, or T cells provided the cDNA or gDNA that made up the material.

Original analysis: Estimated nucleated cell counts came from reference gene primer amplification. Method: immunoSEQ multiplex PCR; TCRdb's copy keeps in-frame clones and lacks some. V and J calls and clone size come straight from that table; D and trimming were deduced from the DNA. The data hold under 450,000 clones, with about 91% observed a single time. With 2 bases removed from V and 0 bases from J, the gap between germline ends came to 5 bases. The CDR3 is 13 amino acids. In germline, CDR1 is MNHNS, CDR2 SASEGT. Seattle researchers signed up patients amid active infection and tracked them longitudinally.

Source material: peripheral blood. The source is a woman between 45 and 60 years old with COVID-19, enrolled during active disease. The chain joins TRBV6-1 to TRBJ2-7; D unresolved. The DNA of the CDR3 is TGTGCCAGCAGTGAACTACCCTCCTACGAGCAGTACTTC. Its translation: CASSELPSYEQYF.